The clone carrying this TCR beta chain was observed a handful of times. Its target is unknown. Blood was drawn once from each donor into heparinised tubes. The draws averaged roughly 120 mL. The authors sorted CD4+ naive, central memory, regulatory and stem cell-like memory cells via CD45RO/CCR7/CD25/CD127/CD95/CD27. This sample is part of a study of beta chain features in type 1 diabetes. Findings and caveats of the study: PCR, the amplification step, might favor shorter templates, equally in patients and controls. There were fewer insertions and more deletions at the VDJ junctions of type 1 diabetes patients. Type 1 diabetes patients showed a moderate but significant shortening of TCRB CDR3s in all four CD4+ subsets.

The study reverse transcribed the entire isolated RNA, so it sequenced expressed TCRB transcripts. Profiling relied on immunoSEQ multiplex PCR, and the TCRdb table lists in-frame clones only, not all of them. The table lists a few hundred thousand clones, 14% to 15% of them singletons. CDR1 is LGHNA, CDR2 YSLEER, per germline. The CDR3 covers 15 residues. V was trimmed by 0 bases and J by 8 bases, leaving 13 bases between them. The rearrangement joins TRBV4-3 to TRBJ2-2, with D unresolved. The sequenced sample consisted of naive CD4+ T cells from blood. This receptor was taken from a man younger than 30 with type 1 diabetes. DNA of the CDR3: TGCGCCAGCAGCCAAGAGCGGTACTTATCGGGGGAGCTGTTTTTT. Its protein is CASSQERYLSGELFF.